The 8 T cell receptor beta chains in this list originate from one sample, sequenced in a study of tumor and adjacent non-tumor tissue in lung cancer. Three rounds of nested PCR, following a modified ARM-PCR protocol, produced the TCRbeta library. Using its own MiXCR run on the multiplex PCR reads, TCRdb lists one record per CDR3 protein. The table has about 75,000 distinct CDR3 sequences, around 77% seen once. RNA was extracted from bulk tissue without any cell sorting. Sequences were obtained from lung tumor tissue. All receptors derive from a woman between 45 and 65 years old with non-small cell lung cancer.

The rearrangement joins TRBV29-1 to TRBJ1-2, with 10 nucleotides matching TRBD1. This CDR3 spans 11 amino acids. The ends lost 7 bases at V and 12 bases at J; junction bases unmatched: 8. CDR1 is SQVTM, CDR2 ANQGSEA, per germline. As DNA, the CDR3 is TGCAGCGCATCAGGGACAGGGGTTCACACCTTC. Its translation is CSASGTGVHTF.

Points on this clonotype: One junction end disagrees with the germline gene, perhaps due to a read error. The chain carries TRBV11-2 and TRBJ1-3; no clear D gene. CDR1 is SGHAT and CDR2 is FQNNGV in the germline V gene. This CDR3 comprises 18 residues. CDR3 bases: TGTGCCAGCAACTTATGCTCCCGGACTGCCGACTCGGGAAACACCATATATTTT. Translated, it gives CASNLCSRTADSGNTIYF.

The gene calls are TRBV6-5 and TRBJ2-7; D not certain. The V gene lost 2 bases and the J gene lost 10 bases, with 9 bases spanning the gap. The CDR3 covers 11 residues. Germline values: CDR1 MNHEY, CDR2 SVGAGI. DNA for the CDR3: TGTGCCAGCAGTTACGGGTACGTACAGTACTTC. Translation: CASSYGYVQYF.

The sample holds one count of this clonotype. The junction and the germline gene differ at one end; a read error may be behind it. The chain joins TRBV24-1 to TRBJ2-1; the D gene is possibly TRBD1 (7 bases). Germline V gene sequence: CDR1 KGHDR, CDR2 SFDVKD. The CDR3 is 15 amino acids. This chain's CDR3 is CATSLNGQDYNELFF. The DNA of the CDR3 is TGTGCCACCAGTCTGAATGGACAGGACTACAATGAGCTGTTCTTC.

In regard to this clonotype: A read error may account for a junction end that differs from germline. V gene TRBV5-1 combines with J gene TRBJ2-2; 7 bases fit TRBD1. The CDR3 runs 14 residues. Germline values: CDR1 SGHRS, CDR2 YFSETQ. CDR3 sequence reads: CASRQGSKTGELFF. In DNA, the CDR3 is TGCGCCAGCAGACAGGGGTCGAAAACCGGGGAGCTATTTTTT.

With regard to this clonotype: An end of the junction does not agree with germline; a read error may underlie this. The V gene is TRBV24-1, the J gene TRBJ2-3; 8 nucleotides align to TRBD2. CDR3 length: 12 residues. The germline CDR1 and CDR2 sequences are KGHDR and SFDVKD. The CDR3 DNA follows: TGTGCCACCAGTGATCCCTTAGCGGGGATAGATTTT. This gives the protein CATSDPLAGIDF.

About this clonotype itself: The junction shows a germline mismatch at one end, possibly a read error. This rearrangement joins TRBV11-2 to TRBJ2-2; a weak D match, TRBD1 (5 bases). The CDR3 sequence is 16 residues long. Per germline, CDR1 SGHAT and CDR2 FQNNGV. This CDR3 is CASSLVPQSSTRELLF. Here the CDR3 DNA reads TGTGCCAGCAGCTTAGTCCCCCAGAGTAGCACCAGGGAACTGCTTTTT.

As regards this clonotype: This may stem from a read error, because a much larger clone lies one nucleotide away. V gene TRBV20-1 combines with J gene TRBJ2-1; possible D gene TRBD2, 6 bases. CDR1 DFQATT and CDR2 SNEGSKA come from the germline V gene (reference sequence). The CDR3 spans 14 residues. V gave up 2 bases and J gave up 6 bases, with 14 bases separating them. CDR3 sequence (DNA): TGCAGTGCTAGAACGCTAGCGAGAGCCAATGAGCAGTTCTTC. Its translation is CSARTLARANEQFF.